This passage covers 32 T cell receptor beta chains from one sample sequenced in a study of PD-L1 blockade in urothelial cancer. Profiled with immunoSEQ multiplex PCR; TCRdb holds only in-frame clones, not every one. The table has around 100,000 clones, about 91% seen once. Time point reported: peripheral blood 6 weeks after treatment start. The specimen comprised PBMCs, sampled around atezolizumab (anti-PD-L1) treatment. The origin of the receptors is a man in his 60s with urothelial cancer.

The chain uses TRBV6-1 and TRBJ2-1; D not resolved. This CDR3 region has 12 residues. In germline, CDR1 is MNHNS, CDR2 SASEGT. Trimming pared 5 bases from V and 9 bases from J, leaving 11 bases between. As DNA, the CDR3 is TGTGCCAGCAGTAACAAACAGATTGAGCAGTTCTTC. It codes for CASSNKQIEQFF.

Here the CDR3 reads CASRGENEGYTF. CDR3 DNA sequence: TGTGCCAGCAGGGGAGAGAACGAGGGCTACACCTTC. The chain joins TRBV27 to TRBJ1-2; D not resolved. Trimming cost V 6 bases and J 8 bases, with 13 bases left between them. CDR3 length: 12 residues. Germline-derived CDR1 and CDR2 are MNHEY and SMNVEV (reference sequence).

The genes are TRBV5-1 and TRBJ2-3; tentatively, D is TRBD2 (5 bases). The germline CDR1 and CDR2 sequences are SGHRS and YFSETQ. The CDR3 consists of 14 residues. Trimming cost V 7 bases and J 0 bases, with 12 bases left between them. For the CDR3, the DNA is TGCGCCAGCCAGGCGGGCGGGAGCACAGATACGCAGTATTTT. Encoded protein: CASQAGGSTDTQYF.

The chain combines TRBV28 with TRBJ1-5; 7 bases match TRBD1. This CDR3 has 14 residues. Germline CDR1 and CDR2: MDHEN and SYDVKM. The V segment lost 6 bases and the J segment 4 bases; nucleotides outside the gene matches: 6. As DNA, the CDR3 is TGTGCCAGCAGACAGGGGATTAATAATCAGCCCCAGCATTTT. Protein sequence: CASRQGINNQPQHF.

The chain recombines TRBV6-1 with TRBJ2-6; 7 bases line up with TRBD1. The CDR3 totals 15 residues. The V gene end was trimmed by 10 bases and the J gene end by 2 bases; junction bases not matched to a gene: 8. Germline V lookup: CDR1 MNHNS, CDR2 SASEGT. CDR3 sequence: CATLKGAPGANVLTF. CDR3 DNA sequence: TGTGCCACACTAAAGGGGGCTCCTGGGGCCAACGTCCTGACTTTC.

The V and J genes are TRBV19 and TRBJ2-1, with D uncertain. The CDR3 consists of 17 residues. Per the germline V gene, CDR1 is LNHDA and CDR2 is SQIVND (reference sequence). Trimming cost V 5 bases and J 0 bases, with 17 bases left between them. This CDR3 is CASSPALTPSSYNEQFF. For the CDR3, the DNA is TGTGCCAGTAGTCCCGCTCTCACCCCGAGCTCCTACAATGAGCAGTTCTTC.

The chain combines TRBV28 with TRBJ2-7; 9 bases line up with TRBD2. The CDR3 spans 13 residues. Losses at the gene ends were 9 bases for V and 0 bases for J; bases not matched to a gene: 3. Per the germline V gene, CDR1 is MDHEN and CDR2 is SYDVKM. Here the CDR3 DNA reads TGTGCCAGTCGTAGCGGGAGCTCCTACGAGCAGTACTTC. Translation gives CASRSGSSYEQYF. The full variable domain, rest sourced from reference TRBV28 and TRBJ2-7, is DVKVTQSSRYLVKRTGEKVFLECVQDMDHENMFWYRQDPGLGLRLIYFSYDVKMKEKGDIPEGYSVSREKKERFSLILESASTNQTSMYLCASRSGSSYEQYFGPGTRLTVT.

This chain uses TRBV11-2 with TRBJ2-3, with 8 bases fitting TRBD2. Trimming at V came to 7 bases and at J to 8 bases, leaving 20 bases not matched to a gene. Germline loops: CDR1 SGHAT, CDR2 FQNNGV. The CDR3 length is 17 residues. The CDR3 spells CASTSAPGGRRVGTQYF. The CDR3 DNA follows: TGTGCCAGCACCTCCGCCCCCGGCGGGAGGCGGGTGGGTACGCAGTATTTT.

The chain links TRBV28 to TRBJ1-2; D is uncertain. The germline V gene has CDR1 MDHEN and CDR2 SYDVKM. V lost 6 bases to trimming and J lost 0 bases, with 14 bases between them. The CDR3 loop spans 15 amino acids. CDR3 residues: CASSMAGRANYGYTF. Written as DNA, the CDR3 is TGTGCCAGCAGCATGGCTGGGAGAGCTAACTATGGCTACACCTTC.

The V gene is TRBV11-2, the J gene TRBJ2-1, with 9 bases aligning to TRBD2. This CDR3 region has 15 residues. The V gene's germline CDR1 is SGHAT and CDR2 FQNNGV. The V gene end was trimmed by 8 bases and the J gene end by 4 bases; junction bases not matched to a gene: 9. The CDR3 DNA reads as TGTGCCAGCGGCAAGACTAGCGGCCGATACAATGAGCAGTTCTTC. Translating gives CASGKTSGRYNEQFF.

V is TRBV11-3 and J is TRBJ1-1; a weak D match, TRBD1 (6 bases). This CDR3 contains 14 residues. In germline, CDR1 is SGHNT, CDR2 YENEEA. The germline V and J ends were trimmed by 5 bases and 1 base, with 11 bases remaining between them. CDR3: CASSRDMANTEAFF. CDR3 sequence (DNA): TGTGCCAGCAGCAGGGACATGGCGAACACTGAAGCTTTCTTT.

The J gene is TRBJ2-2, the V gene TRBV4-3; 7 bases line up with TRBD1. This CDR3 region has 19 residues. With 3 bases clipped from V and 5 bases from J, the junction kept 18 bases outside the gene matches. Germline CDR1 reads LGHNA; CDR2 reads YSLEER. CDR3 nucleotide sequence: TGCGCCAGCAGCCAGTCGAAGGTTAAAACAGGGGTTCTTACCGGGGAGCTGTTTTTT. Translated, it gives CASSQSKVKTGVLTGELFF.

V is TRBV19 and J is TRBJ2-7; the match to TRBD1 covers 8 bases. The CDR3 sequence is 15 residues long. The V segment lost 7 bases and the J segment 1 base; nucleotides outside the gene matches: 9. Germline CDR1 and CDR2: LNHDA and SQIVND (reference sequence). CDR3: CASTPTGDFSYEQYF. The DNA for the CDR3 is TGTGCCAGTACGCCGACAGGGGATTTTTCCTACGAGCAGTACTTC.

This chain joins TRBV7-2 and TRBJ2-1, with 14 bases that match TRBD2. CDR1 is SGHTA, CDR2 FQGNSA, per germline. The CDR3 has 17 amino acids. V was pared by 5 bases and J by 1 base, with 4 bases of the junction left unmatched. The CDR3, as DNA: TGTGCCAGCAGCCCAAGACTAGCGGGAGGGTCCTACAATGAGCAGTTCTTC. Its protein is CASSPRLAGGSYNEQFF. The whole variable domain, filled in from reference TRBV7-2 and TRBJ2-1, reads GAGVSQSPSNKVTEKGKDVELRCDPISGHTALYWYRQSLGQGLEFLIYFQGNSAPDKSGLPSDRFSAERTGGSVSTLTIQRTQQEDSAVYLCASSPRLAGGSYNEQFFGPGTRLTVL.

This clone was counted a few times. The genes are TRBV5-5 and TRBJ2-1, with TRBD2 matching 9 bases. Unmatched junction bases numbered 6, after V lost 4 bases and J lost 4 bases. The CDR3 contains 15 residues. Germline V lookup: CDR1 SGHKS, CDR2 YYEKEE (reference sequence). In nucleotides, the CDR3 is TGTGCCAGCAGCCTCGCTCTAGCGGGGTACAATGAGCAGTTCTTC. Translating gives CASSLALAGYNEQFF. Variable domain in full (rest from reference TRBV5-5 and TRBJ2-1): DAGVTQSPTHLIKTRGQQVTLRCSPISGHKSVSWYQQVLGQGPQFIFQYYEKEERGRGNFPDRFSARQFPNYSSELNVNALLLGDSALYLCASSLALAGYNEQFFGPGTRLTVL.

The gene calls are TRBV4-3 and TRBJ2-7; D is unresolved. CDR1 is LGHNA, CDR2 YSLEER, per germline. The CDR3 loop spans 14 amino acids. V was shortened by 0 bases and J by 3 bases, with 9 bases between the two germline ends. CDR3: CASSQDEVFYEQYF. The CDR3 region has the DNA TGCGCCAGCAGCCAAGATGAGGTCTTCTACGAGCAGTACTTC.

J is TRBJ1-3 and V is TRBV27; TRBD1 aligns across 10 bases. The trim removed 5 bases at V and 9 bases at J, leaving 13 bases unmatched. CDR3 length: 16 amino acids. Looked up from germline, CDR1 is MNHEY and CDR2 is SMNVEV (reference sequence). DNA for the CDR3: TGTGCCAGCAGTGGCTCCCGGACAGGGGGGACGGGCACCATATATTTT. Translated: CASSGSRTGGTGTIYF.

This clone was detected only once. The V and J genes are TRBV19 and TRBJ2-3; D gene ambiguous. Per the germline V gene, CDR1 is LNHDA and CDR2 is SQIVND (reference sequence). CDR3 length: 18 amino acids. Trimming cost V 4 bases and J 2 bases, with 22 bases left between them. CDR3 nucleotide sequence: TGTGCCAGTAGTACGCTATTCACCCCACCCGAGCTCACAGATACGCAGTATTTT. Protein: CASSTLFTPPELTDTQYF.

The chain is built from TRBV19 and TRBJ2-7, with 10 positions matching TRBD1. CDR1 is LNHDA and CDR2 is SQIVND in the germline V gene (reference sequence). Losses at the gene ends were 5 bases for V and 2 bases for J; bases not matched to a gene: 15. The CDR3 runs to 18 residues. Written as DNA, the CDR3 is TGTGCCAGTAGTCATAGGGGGACAGGGGCCCTGCCAACCTACGAGCAGTACTTC. It translates to CASSHRGTGALPTYEQYF.

The chain has TRBV9 and TRBJ2-3; D not resolved. V dropped 2 bases and J dropped 5 bases, with 3 bases sitting between them. Germline CDR1 reads SGDLS; CDR2 reads YYNGEE. The CDR3 has 11 amino acids. The CDR3 loop reads CASSVGDTQYF. Written as DNA, the CDR3 is TGTGCCAGCAGCGTCGGAGATACGCAGTATTTT.

The chain is built from TRBV4-3 and TRBJ2-1; D uncertain. The CDR3 contains 15 residues. Germline V lookup: CDR1 LGHNA, CDR2 YSLEER. The V end lost 0 bases, the J end lost 5 bases, and 11 bases lay between the germline ends. The CDR3 region is CASSQDRPNHNEQFF. For the CDR3, the DNA is TGCGCCAGCAGCCAAGACAGGCCGAATCACAATGAGCAGTTCTTC.

The rearrangement links TRBV4-2 to TRBJ2-3, with 10 positions matching TRBD2. The trim removed 0 bases at V and 3 bases at J, leaving 9 bases unmatched. Looked up from germline, CDR1 is LGHNA and CDR2 is YNFKEQ. The length of the CDR3 is 18 residues. The CDR3 DNA sequence: TGTGCCAGCAGCCAAGATAGGGCTAGCGGGGGACCGACAGATACGCAGTATTTT. Its protein product is CASSQDRASGGPTDTQYF.

The sample holds one count of this clone. The chain has TRBV5-1 and TRBJ2-2, with 9 bases that match TRBD2. This CDR3 comprises 16 residues. J gave up 4 bases and V 0 bases, and 4 bases lay outside the gene matches. The germline V gene encodes CDR1 SGHRS and CDR2 YFSETQ. Written as DNA, the CDR3 is TGCGCCAGCAGCTTGGCCGAGACTAGCGGCACCGGGGAGCTGTTTTTT. This translates into CASSLAETSGTGELFF.

J is TRBJ2-1 and V is TRBV4-1; 7 bases line up with TRBD2. Germline V gene lookup returns CDR1 MGHRA and CDR2 YSYEKL. The CDR3 loop spans 14 amino acids. With V trimmed by 0 bases and J by 5 bases, 1 base remained unmatched. CDR3 in DNA: TGCGCCAGCAGCCAAGAGGGGAGGGACAATGAGCAGTTCTTC. It translates to CASSQEGRDNEQFF.

The rearrangement joins TRBV19 to TRBJ2-5; 10 bases fit TRBD2. Germline V CDR1 and CDR2: LNHDA, SQIVND (reference sequence). Trimming removed 7 bases from V and 2 bases from J; junction bases left unmatched: 4. The CDR3 is made up of 14 amino acids. CDR3 protein: CASMASGGQETQYF. The CDR3 DNA sequence: TGTGCCAGTATGGCTAGCGGGGGTCAAGAGACCCAGTACTTC.

The gene calls are TRBV15 and TRBJ2-2; 7 nucleotides match TRBD2. The length of the CDR3 is 19 residues. Germline V lookup: CDR1 LNHNV, CDR2 YYDKDF (reference sequence). V shed 1 base, J shed 4 bases, and the junction held 15 bases outside the gene matches. The CDR3 DNA sequence: TGTGCCACCAGCAGAGGACCCCTCTCCCGGGGCGGGGGCACCGGGGAGCTGTTTTTT. It specifies CATSRGPLSRGGGTGELFF.

The chain couples TRBV6-5 to TRBJ1-2, with D possibly matching TRBD1 (5 bases). V was cut by 6 bases and J by 1 base, with 9 bases left in between. Germline V lookup: CDR1 MNHEY, CDR2 SVGAGI. This CDR3 has 13 amino acids. CDR3 loop: CASSLDSNYGYTF. For the CDR3, the DNA is TGTGCCAGCAGCCTCGACAGTAACTATGGCTACACCTTC.

This clone appeared a single time. V and J are TRBV4-3 and TRBJ1-4; 7 bases match TRBD1. V shed 4 bases, J shed 7 bases, and the junction held 6 bases outside the gene matches. CDR3 length equals 14 residues. CDR1 is LGHNA and CDR2 is YSLEER in the germline V gene. The CDR3 DNA is TGCGCCAGCAGCCGGCAGGGGGAGACTGAAAAACTGTTTTTT. This encodes CASSRQGETEKLFF.

This chain links TRBV4-1 with TRBJ1-1; D perhaps matches TRBD1 (5 bases). The CDR3 loop spans 15 amino acids. Germline CDR1 reads MGHRA; CDR2 reads YSYEKL. The V end was cut by 3 bases, the J end by 6 bases, with 17 bases between. The CDR3 DNA reads as TGCGCCAGCAGCCATATTATAAAGGGGAGGCCTGAAGCTTTCTTT. It encodes CASSHIIKGRPEAFF.

The chain couples TRBV5-4 to TRBJ2-7; 7 positions agree with TRBD2. Germline V gives CDR1 SGHNT, CDR2 YYREEE (reference sequence). The CDR3 covers 13 residues. After removal of 7 bases from V and 4 bases from J, the junction contained 8 bases not matched to a gene. For the CDR3, the DNA is TGTGCCAGCTCCTGGGAGGGCCGGTACGAGCAGTACTTC. Residues: CASSWEGRYEQYF.

The V call is TRBV6-5, the J call TRBJ1-1, with 8 bases lining up with TRBD1. The CDR3 consists of 15 residues. CDR1 is MNHEY and CDR2 is SVGAGI in the germline V gene. The J segment lost 0 bases and the V segment lost 2 bases, leaving 2 bases of the junction unmatched. CDR3 DNA sequence: TGTGCCAGCAGTTACACGGACAGGGTGAACACTGAAGCTTTCTTT. Translating it yields CASSYTDRVNTEAFF.

This clone came up once. This CDR3 reads CASSFPSGDMNEQYF. The DNA for the CDR3 is TGTGCCAGCAGCTTCCCGTCAGGGGACATGAACGAGCAGTACTTC. This chain uses TRBV5-4 with TRBJ2-7; D possibly corresponds to TRBD1 (6 bases). V shed 2 bases and J shed 5 bases, with 17 bases lying between them. CDR3 length: 15 residues. Germline V gene sequence: CDR1 SGHNT, CDR2 YYREEE (reference sequence).